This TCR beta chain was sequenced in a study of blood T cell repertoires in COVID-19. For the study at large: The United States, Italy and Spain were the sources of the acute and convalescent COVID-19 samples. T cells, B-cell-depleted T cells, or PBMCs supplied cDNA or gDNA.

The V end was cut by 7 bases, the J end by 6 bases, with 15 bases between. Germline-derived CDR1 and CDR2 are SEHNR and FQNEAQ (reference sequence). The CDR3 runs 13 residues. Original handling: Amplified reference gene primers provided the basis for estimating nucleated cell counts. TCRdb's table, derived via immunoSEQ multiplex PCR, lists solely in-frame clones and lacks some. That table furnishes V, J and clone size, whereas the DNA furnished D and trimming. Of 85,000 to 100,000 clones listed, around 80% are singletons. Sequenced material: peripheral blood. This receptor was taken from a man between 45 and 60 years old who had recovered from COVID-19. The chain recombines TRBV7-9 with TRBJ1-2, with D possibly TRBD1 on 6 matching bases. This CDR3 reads CASIRGISDGYTF. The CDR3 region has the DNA TGTGCCAGCATCAGGGGCATATCTGATGGCTACACCTTC.